What follows describes a single TCR beta chain. These data originate in a study of blood T cell repertoires in COVID-19. Study-wide context: The analysed material was cDNA or gDNA that came from T cells, B-cell-depleted T cells, or PBMCs.

Libraries were prepared by immunoSEQ multiplex PCR; TCRdb keeps only in-frame clonotypes and omits some of them. The sample contains hundreds of thousands of clones, around 87% of which appear only once. Participants had their cohort set by participant-reported clinical history. Sequenced: PBMCs or T cells enriched from blood (not recorded which). This receptor was identified in a man aged 18 to 30 who had recovered from COVID-19.

The CDR3 loop reads CASSTTGYEQYF. The CDR3 nucleotides read TGCGCCAGCAGCACAACGGGTTACGAGCAGTACTTC. V gene TRBV5-1 combines with J gene TRBJ2-7, with D unclear. The CDR3 is made up of 12 amino acids. CDR1 and CDR2 from the germline V gene are SGHRS and YFSETQ. Trimming took off 4 bases at V and 4 bases at J, with 9 bases between the two ends.